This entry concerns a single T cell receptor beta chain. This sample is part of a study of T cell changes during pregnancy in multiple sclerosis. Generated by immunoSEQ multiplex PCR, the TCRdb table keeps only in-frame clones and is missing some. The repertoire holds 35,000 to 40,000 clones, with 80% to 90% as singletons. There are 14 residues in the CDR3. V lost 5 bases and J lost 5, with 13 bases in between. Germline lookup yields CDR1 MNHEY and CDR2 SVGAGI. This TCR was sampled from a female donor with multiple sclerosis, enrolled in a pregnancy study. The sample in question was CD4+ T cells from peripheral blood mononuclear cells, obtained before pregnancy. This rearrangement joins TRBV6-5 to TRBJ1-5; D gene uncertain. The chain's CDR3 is CASSVSGYYQPQHF. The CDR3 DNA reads TGTGCCAGCAGTGTATCCGGTTATTATCAGCCCCAGCATTTT.